Listed here is a single T cell receptor beta chain. Its matching antigen is unknown. This entry is derived from a study of blood T cells in healthy people across ages. The study, taken as a whole, reports: Naive CD4+ cell counts and diversity both ran higher in long-lived than in aged donors.

Through a sample-barcoded 5' primer and a J-beta primer mix, a second PCR was run for about 6 to 11 cycles. Each single sample gave us at least 2.5 million CDR3-containing paired-end reads. From the 5' RACE reads, TCRdb called clonotypes with MiXCR, one entry per CDR3 protein. The table has more than 650,000 distinct CDR3 sequences, about 20% seen once. Sample: blood. The receptor's source is an older man in good health.

The DNA for the CDR3 is TGCAGTGCTAACGGCGGAAGATACGAGCAGTACTTC. This sequence encodes CSANGGRYEQYF. This chain joins TRBV20-1 and TRBJ2-7; D remains ambiguous. This CDR3 is built from 12 residues. The V end lost 4 bases, the J end lost 4 bases, and 11 bases lay between the germline ends. CDR1 and CDR2 from the germline V gene are DFQATT and SNEGSKA (reference sequence).